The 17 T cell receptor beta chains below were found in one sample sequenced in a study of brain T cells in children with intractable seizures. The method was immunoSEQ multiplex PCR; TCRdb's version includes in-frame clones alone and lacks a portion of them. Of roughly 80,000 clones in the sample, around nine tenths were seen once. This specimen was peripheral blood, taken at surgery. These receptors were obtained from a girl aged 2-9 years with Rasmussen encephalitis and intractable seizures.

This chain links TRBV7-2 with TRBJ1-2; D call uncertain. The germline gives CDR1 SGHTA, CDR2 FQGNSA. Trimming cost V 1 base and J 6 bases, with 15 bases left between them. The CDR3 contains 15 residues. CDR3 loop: CASSLVGLQGNGYTF. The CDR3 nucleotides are TGTGCCAGCAGCTTAGTCGGATTACAAGGGAATGGCTACACCTTC.

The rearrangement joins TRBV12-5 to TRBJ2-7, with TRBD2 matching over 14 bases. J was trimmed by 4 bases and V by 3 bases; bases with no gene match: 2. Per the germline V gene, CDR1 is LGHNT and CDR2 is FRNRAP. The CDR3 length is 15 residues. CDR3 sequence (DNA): TGTGCTAGTGGTTTCGGGACTAGCGGGGGTTACGAGCAGTACTTC. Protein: CASGFGTSGGYEQYF.

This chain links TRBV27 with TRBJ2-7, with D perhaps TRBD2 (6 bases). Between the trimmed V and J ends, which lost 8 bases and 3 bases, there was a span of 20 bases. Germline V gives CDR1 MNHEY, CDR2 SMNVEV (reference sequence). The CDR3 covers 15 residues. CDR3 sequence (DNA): TGTGCCAGCGCACCGGGGGAGTCGGATATCTACGAGCAGTACTTC. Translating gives CASAPGESDIYEQYF.

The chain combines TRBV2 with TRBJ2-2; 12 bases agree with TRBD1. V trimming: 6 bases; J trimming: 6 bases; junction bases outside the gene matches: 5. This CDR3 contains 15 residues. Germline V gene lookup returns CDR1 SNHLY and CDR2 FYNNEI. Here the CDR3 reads CASRRDRGQSGELFF. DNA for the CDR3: TGTGCCAGCAGGCGGGACAGGGGGCAATCCGGGGAGCTGTTTTTT.

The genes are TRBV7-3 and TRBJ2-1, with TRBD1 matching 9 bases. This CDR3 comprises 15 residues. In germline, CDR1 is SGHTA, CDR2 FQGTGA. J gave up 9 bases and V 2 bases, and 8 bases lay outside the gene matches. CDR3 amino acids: CASSLGGTGTGEQFF. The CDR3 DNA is TGTGCCAGCAGCTTAGGGGGGACAGGGACCGGTGAGCAGTTCTTC.

The CDR3 here is CASSLGQGELFF. CDR3 bases: TGTGCCAGCAGCTTAGGACAGGGGGAGCTGTTTTTT. The chain combines TRBV11-1 with TRBJ2-2; tentative D call: TRBD1 (5 bases). The CDR3 spans 12 residues. V lost 1 base and J lost 8, with 5 bases in between. The germline V gene encodes CDR1 SGHAT and CDR2 FQDESV (reference sequence).

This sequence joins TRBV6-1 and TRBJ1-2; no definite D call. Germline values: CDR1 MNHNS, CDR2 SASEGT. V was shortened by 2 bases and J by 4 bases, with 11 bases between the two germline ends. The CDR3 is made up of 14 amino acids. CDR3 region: CASSELGTFYGYTF. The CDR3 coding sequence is TGTGCCAGCAGTGAATTGGGCACCTTCTATGGCTACACCTTC.

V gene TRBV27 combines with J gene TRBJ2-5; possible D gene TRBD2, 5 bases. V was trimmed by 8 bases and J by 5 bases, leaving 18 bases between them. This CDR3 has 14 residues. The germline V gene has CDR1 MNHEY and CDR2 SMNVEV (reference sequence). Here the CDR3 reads CASRSRLSSETQYF. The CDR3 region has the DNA TGTGCCAGCCGTTCGAGACTATCCTCCGAGACCCAGTACTTC.

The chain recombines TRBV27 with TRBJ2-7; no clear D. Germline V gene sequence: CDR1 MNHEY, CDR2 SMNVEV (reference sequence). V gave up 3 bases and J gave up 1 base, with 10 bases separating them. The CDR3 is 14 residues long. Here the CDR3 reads CASSFTGPSYEQYF. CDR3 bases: TGTGCCAGCAGTTTTACGGGCCCTTCCTACGAGCAGTACTTC.

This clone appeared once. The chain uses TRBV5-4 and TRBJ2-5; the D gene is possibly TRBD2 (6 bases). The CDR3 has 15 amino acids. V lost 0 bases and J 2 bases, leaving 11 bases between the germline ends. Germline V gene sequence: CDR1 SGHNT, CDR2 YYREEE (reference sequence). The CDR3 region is CASSLVSAGQETQYF. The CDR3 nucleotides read TGTGCCAGCAGCTTGGTTTCCGCGGGACAAGAGACCCAGTACTTC.

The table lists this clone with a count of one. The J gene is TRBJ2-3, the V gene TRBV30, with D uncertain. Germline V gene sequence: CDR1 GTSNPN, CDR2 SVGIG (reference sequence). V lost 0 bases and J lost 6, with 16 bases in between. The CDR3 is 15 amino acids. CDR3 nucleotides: TGTGCCTGGAGTGTGATAGCCGTCTCTCGTGATACGCAGTATTTT. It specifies CAWSVIAVSRDTQYF.

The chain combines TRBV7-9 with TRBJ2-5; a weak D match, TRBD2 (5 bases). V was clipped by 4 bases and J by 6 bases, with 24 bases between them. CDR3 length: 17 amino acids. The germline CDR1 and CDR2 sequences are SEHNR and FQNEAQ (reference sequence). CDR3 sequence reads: CASSSYAVIARIQTQYF. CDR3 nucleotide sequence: TGTGCCAGCAGCTCCTACGCGGTGATAGCGAGGATCCAGACCCAGTACTTC.

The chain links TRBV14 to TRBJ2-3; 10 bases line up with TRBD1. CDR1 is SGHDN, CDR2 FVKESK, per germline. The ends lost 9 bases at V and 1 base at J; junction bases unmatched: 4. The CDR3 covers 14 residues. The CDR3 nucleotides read TGTGCCAGTATGACAGGGGGCGGCACAGATACGCAGTATTTT. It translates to CASMTGGGTDTQYF.

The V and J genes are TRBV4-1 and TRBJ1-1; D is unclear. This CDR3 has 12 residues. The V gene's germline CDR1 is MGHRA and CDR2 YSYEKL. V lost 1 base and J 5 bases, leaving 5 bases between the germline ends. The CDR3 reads CASSQAGTEAFF. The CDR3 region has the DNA TGCGCCAGCAGCCAAGCGGGGACTGAAGCTTTCTTT.

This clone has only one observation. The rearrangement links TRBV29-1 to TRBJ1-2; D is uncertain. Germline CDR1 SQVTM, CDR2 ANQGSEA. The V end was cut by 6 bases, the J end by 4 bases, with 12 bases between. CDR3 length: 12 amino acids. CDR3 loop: CSVADPGYGYTF. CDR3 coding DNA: TGCAGCGTCGCAGACCCAGGCTATGGCTACACCTTC.

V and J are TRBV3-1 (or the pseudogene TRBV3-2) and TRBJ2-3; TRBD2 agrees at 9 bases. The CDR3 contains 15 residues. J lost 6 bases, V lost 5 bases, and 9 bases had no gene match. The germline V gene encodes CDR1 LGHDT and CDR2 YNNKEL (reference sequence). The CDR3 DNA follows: TGTGCCAGCAGCGCCCGCGGGGGGGGGATGGATACGCAGTATTTT. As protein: CASSARGGGMDTQYF.

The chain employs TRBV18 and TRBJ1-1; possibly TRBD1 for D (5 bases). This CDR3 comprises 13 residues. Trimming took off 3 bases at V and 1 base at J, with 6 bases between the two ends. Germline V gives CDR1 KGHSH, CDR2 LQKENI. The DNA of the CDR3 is TGTGCCAGCTCACCGACAGAGAACACTGAAGCTTTCTTT. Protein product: CASSPTENTEAFF.